This TCR beta chain was identified during a study of identical twins. Whole-study findings and limits: There was an excess of low generation probability in the out-of-frame alpha sequences that twins shared. Cord blood beta clonotypes that were abundant carried fewer insertions, and memory repertoires showed no such trend.

The CDR3 totals 14 residues. Germline-derived CDR1 and CDR2 are SGHRS and YFSETQ. V lost 0 bases, J lost 11 bases, and 9 bases stayed unmatched. TCRdb passed the 5' RACE reads through MiXCR, listing each CDR3 protein once. The table includes 1.5 million to 2 million distinct CDR3 sequences, 25% to 35% detected once. As concerns this clonotype: What it recognizes is unknown.

The sample comprised cord blood. The TCR sequence derives from a newborn girl in good health. This chain uses TRBV5-1 with TRBJ2-5; 8 bases align to TRBD1. The chain's CDR3 is CASSLVSGGNEQYF. The CDR3 DNA follows: TGCGCCAGCAGCTTGGTGTCAGGGGGCAATGAGCAGTACTTC.